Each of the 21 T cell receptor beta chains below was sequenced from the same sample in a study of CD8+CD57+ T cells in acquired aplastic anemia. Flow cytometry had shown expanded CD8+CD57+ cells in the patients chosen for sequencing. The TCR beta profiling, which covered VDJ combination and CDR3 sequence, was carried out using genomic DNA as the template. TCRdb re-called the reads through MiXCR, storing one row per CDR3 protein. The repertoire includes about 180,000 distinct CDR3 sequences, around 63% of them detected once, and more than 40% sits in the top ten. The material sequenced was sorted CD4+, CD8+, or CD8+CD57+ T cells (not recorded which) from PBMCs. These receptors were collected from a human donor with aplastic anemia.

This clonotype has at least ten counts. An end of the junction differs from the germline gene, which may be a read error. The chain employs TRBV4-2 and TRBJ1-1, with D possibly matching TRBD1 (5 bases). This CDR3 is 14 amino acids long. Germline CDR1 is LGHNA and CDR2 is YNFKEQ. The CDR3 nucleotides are TGTGCCAGCAGCCCCTACGACAGTTCTGAAGGACCAACTTTT. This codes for CASSPYDSSEGPTF.

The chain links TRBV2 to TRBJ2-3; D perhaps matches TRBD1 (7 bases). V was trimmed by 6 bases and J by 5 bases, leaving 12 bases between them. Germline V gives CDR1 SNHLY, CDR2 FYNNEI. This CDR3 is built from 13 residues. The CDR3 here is CASSRQGGDTQYF. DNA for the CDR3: TGTGCCAGCAGCCGACAGGGAGGAGATACGCAGTATTTT. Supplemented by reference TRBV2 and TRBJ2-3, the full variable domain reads EPEVTQTPSHQVTQMGQEVILRCVPISNHLYFYWYRQILGQKVEFLVSFYNNEISEKSEIFDDQFSVERPDGSNFTLKIRSTKLEDSAMYFCASSRQGGDTQYFGPGTRLTVL.

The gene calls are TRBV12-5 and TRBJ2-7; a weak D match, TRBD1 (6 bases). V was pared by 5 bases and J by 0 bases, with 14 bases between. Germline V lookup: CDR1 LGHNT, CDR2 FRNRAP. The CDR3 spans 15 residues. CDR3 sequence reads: CASGIGTQSSYEQYF. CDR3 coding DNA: TGTGCTAGTGGTATCGGGACACAGAGCTCCTACGAGCAGTACTTC.

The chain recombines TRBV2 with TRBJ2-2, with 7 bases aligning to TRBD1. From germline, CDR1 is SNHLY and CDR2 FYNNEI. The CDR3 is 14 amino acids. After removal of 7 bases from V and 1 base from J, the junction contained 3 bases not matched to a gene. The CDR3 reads CASIGTVNTGELFF. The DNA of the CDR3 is TGTGCCAGCATTGGGACAGTGAACACCGGGGAGCTGTTTTTT.

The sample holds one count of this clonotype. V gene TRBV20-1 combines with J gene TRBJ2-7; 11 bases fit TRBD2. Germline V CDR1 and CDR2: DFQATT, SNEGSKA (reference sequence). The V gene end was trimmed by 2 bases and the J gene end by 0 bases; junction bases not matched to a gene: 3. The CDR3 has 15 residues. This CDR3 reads CSARPGTSGSYEQYF. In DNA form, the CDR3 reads TGCAGTGCTAGACCCGGGACTAGCGGCTCCTACGAGCAGTACTTC.

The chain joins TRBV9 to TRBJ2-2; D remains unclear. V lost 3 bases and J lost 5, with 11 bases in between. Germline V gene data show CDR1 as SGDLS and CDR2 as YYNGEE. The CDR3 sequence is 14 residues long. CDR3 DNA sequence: TGTGCCAGCAGCGCCCCACTGGGTACCGGGGAGCTGTTTTTT. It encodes CASSAPLGTGELFF.

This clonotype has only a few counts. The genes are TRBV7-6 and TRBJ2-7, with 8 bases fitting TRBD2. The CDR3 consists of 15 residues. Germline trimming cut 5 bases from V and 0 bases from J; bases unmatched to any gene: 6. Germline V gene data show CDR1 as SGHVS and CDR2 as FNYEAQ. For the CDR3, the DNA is TGTGCCAGCAGCAAGAGCGGGGGTAGCTCCTACGAGCAGTACTTC. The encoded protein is CASSKSGGSSYEQYF.

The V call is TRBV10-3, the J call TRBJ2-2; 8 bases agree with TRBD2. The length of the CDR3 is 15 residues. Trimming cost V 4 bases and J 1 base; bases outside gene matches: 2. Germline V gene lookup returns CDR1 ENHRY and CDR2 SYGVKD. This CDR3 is CAISASGLNTGELFF. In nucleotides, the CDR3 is TGTGCCATCAGTGCTAGCGGGCTGAACACCGGGGAGCTGTTTTTT.

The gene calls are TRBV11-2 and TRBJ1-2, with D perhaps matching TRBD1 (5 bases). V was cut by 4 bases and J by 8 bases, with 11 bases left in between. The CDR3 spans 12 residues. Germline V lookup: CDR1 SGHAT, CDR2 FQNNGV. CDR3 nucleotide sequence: TGTGCCAGCAGCTCCAGGGCCGGAGGCTACACCTTC. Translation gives CASSSRAGGYTF.

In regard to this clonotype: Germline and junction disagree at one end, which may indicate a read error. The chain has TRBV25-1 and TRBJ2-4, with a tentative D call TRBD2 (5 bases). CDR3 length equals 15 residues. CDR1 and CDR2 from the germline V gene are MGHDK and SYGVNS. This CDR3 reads CASSESSLAKNIRYF. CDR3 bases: TGTGCCAGCAGTGAATCCAGCCTAGCCAAAAACATTCGGTACTTC.

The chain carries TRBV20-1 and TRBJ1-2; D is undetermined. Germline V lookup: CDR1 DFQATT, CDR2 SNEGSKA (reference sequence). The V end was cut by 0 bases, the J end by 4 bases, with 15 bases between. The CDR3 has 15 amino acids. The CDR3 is CSARDLGHYLYGYTF. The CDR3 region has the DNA TGCAGTGCTAGAGATCTTGGCCACTATCTCTATGGCTACACCTTC.

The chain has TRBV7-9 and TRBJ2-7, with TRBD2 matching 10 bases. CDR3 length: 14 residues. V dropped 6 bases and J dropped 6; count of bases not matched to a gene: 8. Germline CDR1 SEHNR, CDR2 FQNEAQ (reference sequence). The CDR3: CASSPAGGAIEQYF. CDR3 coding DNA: TGTGCCAGCAGTCCAGCGGGGGGGGCTATCGAGCAGTACTTC.

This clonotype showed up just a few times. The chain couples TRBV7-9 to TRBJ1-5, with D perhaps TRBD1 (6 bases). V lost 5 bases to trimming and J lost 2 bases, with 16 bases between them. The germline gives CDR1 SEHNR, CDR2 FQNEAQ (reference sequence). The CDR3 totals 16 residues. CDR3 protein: CASSPVGGWGNQPQHF. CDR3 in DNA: TGTGCCAGCAGCCCAGTTGGGGGCTGGGGCAATCAGCCCCAGCATTTT.

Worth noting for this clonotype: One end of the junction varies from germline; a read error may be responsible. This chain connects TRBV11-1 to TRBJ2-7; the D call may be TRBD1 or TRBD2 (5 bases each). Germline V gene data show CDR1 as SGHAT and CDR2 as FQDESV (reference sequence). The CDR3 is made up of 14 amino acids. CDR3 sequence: CASYQEAGSYEQYF. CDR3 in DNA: TGCGCCAGCTACCAGGAGGCAGGGTCCTACGAGCAGTACTTC.

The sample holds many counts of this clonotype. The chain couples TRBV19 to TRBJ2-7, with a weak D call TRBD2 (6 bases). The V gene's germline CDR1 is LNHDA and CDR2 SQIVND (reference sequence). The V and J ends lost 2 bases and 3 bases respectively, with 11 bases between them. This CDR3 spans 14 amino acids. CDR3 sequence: CASSIRAGFYEQYF. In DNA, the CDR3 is TGTGCCAGTAGTATACGGGCGGGGTTCTACGAGCAGTACTTC. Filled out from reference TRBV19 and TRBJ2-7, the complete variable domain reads DGGITQSPKYLFRKEGQNVTLSCEQNLNHDAMYWYRQDPGQGLRLIYYSQIVNDFQKGDIAEGYSVSREKKESFPLTVTSAQKNPTAFYLCASSIRAGFYEQYFGPGTRLTVT.

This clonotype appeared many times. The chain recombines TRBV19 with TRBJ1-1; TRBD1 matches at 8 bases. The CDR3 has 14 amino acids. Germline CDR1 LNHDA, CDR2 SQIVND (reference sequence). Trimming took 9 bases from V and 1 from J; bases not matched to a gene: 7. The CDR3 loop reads CASSPGQGNTEAFF. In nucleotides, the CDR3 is TGTGCCAGCTCTCCCGGACAGGGGAACACTGAAGCTTTCTTT.

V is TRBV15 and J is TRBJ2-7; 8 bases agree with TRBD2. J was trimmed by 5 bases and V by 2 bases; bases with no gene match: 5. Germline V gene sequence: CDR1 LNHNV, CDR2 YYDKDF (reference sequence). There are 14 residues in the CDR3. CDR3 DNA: TGTGCCACCAGCAGACCGGGACTAGTGGACGAGCAGTACTTC. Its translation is CATSRPGLVDEQYF.

The CDR3 reads CATKDGRRNTEAFF. The CDR3 region has the DNA TGTGCCACCAAGGATGGCAGGAGGAACACTGAAGCTTTCTTT. The chain recombines TRBV24-1 with TRBJ1-1; the D is unclear. This CDR3 contains 14 residues. CDR1 and CDR2 from the germline V gene are KGHDR and SFDVKD. V lost 8 bases to trimming and J lost 1 base, with 13 bases between them.

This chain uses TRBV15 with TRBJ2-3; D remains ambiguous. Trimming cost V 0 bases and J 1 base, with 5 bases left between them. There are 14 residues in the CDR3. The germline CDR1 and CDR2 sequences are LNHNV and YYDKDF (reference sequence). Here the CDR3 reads CATSRDAGTDTQYF. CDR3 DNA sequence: TGTGCCACCAGCAGAGATGCGGGCACAGATACGCAGTATTTT.

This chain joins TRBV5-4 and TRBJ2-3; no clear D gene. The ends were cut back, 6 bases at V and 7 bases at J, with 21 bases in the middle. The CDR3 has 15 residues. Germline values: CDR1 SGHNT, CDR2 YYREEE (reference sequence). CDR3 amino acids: CASTQTGSAPYTQYF. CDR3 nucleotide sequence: TGTGCCAGCACCCAAACCGGGTCTGCCCCCTATACGCAGTATTTT.

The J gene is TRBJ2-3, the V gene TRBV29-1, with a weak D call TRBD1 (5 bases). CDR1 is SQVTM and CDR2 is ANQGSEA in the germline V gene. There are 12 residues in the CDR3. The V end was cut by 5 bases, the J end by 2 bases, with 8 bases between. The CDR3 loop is CSVSTDTDTQYF. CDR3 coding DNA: TGCAGCGTTTCGACAGACACAGATACGCAGTATTTT.